These 30 T cell receptor beta chains were sequenced from one sample in a study of cytomegalovirus exposure and HLA in healthy donors. The PCR ran on 60 Vbeta and 13 Jbeta primers. TCRdb keeps only in-frame clones here, not all; method: immunoSEQ multiplex PCR. The sample has over 150,000 clones; approximately 80% are singletons. Sequenced material: PBMCs. These TCRs come from a woman aged 40 to 55 in good health and CMV-seropositive.

The chain couples TRBV5-1 to TRBJ2-1, with 7 bases matching TRBD1. The germline gives CDR1 SGHRS, CDR2 YFSETQ. V was clipped by 0 bases and J by 6 bases; unmatched bases: 6. The CDR3 runs 15 residues. Here the CDR3 DNA reads TGCGCCAGCAGCTTGGATGACAGGGTCCGCAATGAGCAGTTCTTC. Translation: CASSLDDRVRNEQFF. Full variable domain (rest looked up from reference TRBV5-1 and TRBJ2-1): KAGVTQTPRYLIKTRGQQVTLSCSPISGHRSVSWYQQTPGQGLQFLFEYFSETQRNKGNFPGRFSGRQFSNSRSEMNVSTLELGDSALYLCASSLDDRVRNEQFFGPGTRLTVL.

The genes are TRBV19 and TRBJ2-1; TRBD2 matches 9 bases. Germline trimming cut 6 bases from V and 6 bases from J; bases unmatched to any gene: 3. CDR1 LNHDA and CDR2 SQIVND come from the germline V gene (reference sequence). CDR3 length equals 13 residues. DNA for the CDR3: TGTGCCAGTAGGCTAGCGGGAAGCAATGAGCAGTTCTTC. Translated, it gives CASRLAGSNEQFF.

The genes are TRBV5-5 and TRBJ1-4, with a tentative D call TRBD1 (6 bases). This CDR3 is built from 16 residues. Trimming left V 6 bases short and J 6 bases short, with 21 bases between. The germline CDR1 and CDR2 sequences are SGHKS and YYEKEE (reference sequence). The CDR3 bases are TGTGCCAGCACTATTTCCCCGGACAGAAACTATGAAAAACTGTTTTTT. Translation gives CASTISPDRNYEKLFF.

V and J are TRBV28 and TRBJ2-3; 8 nucleotides line up with TRBD1. This CDR3 comprises 17 residues. V was pared by 2 bases and J by 4 bases, with 11 bases of the junction left unmatched. CDR1 is MDHEN and CDR2 is SYDVKM in the germline V gene. DNA of the CDR3: TGTGCCAGCAGTTTAGGCCGTGGCAGGGGGCGGTCAGATACGCAGTATTTT. This translates into CASSLGRGRGRSDTQYF.

This rearrangement joins TRBV5-5 to TRBJ1-4; 8 bases fit TRBD1. The CDR3 loop spans 15 amino acids. Germline values: CDR1 SGHKS, CDR2 YYEKEE (reference sequence). J gave up 1 base and V 4 bases, and 3 bases lay outside the gene matches. The CDR3, as DNA: TGTGCCAGCAGCGACAGGGGTCTAACTAATGAAAAACTGTTTTTT. This gives the protein CASSDRGLTNEKLFF.

This clone was counted a single time. The rearrangement uses TRBV5-4 and TRBJ2-1, with D possibly being TRBD1 (6 bases). CDR3 length: 17 residues. Per germline, CDR1 SGHNT and CDR2 YYREEE (reference sequence). The ends were cut back, 4 bases at V and 1 base at J, with 18 bases in the middle. The CDR3 DNA is TGTGCCAGCAGCCCCATGCCCGGACAGATTTCCTACAATGAGCAGTTCTTC. Amino acids: CASSPMPGQISYNEQFF.

The chain uses TRBV30 and TRBJ1-6; perhaps TRBD1 as D (5 bases). Per the germline V gene, CDR1 is GTSNPN and CDR2 is SVGIG (reference sequence). With 0 bases removed from V and 2 bases from J, the gap between germline ends came to 11 bases. The CDR3 is 16 amino acids. Here the CDR3 DNA reads TGTGCCTGGAGTGTAATAGGGGCCACCTATAATTCACCCCTCCACTTT. Translated: CAWSVIGATYNSPLHF.

This chain joins TRBV28 and TRBJ2-1; TRBD2 matches at 10 bases. V gave up 1 base and J gave up 5 bases; unmatched junction bases: 8. CDR1 and CDR2 (germline): MDHEN, SYDVKM. The CDR3 consists of 17 residues. CDR3 in amino acids: CASSLSVHSGGDNEQFF. The DNA of the CDR3 is TGTGCCAGCAGTTTATCGGTCCACAGCGGGGGGGACAATGAGCAGTTCTTC.

This clone has just a few counts. The CDR3 nucleotides are TGTGCCAGCAGAACTAGGGTCGGGGGGGATGAGCAGTTCTTC. This translates into CASRTRVGGDEQFF. The chain links TRBV27 to TRBJ2-1; 8 nucleotides line up with TRBD2. Germline CDR1 is MNHEY and CDR2 is SMNVEV (reference sequence). Trimming cost V 6 bases and J 8 bases; bases outside gene matches: 9. CDR3 length: 14 residues.

This rearrangement joins TRBV28 to TRBJ1-5; the match to TRBD1 covers 9 bases. This CDR3 spans 14 amino acids. V was clipped by 7 bases and J by 9 bases; unmatched bases: 10. The germline CDR1 and CDR2 sequences are MDHEN and SYDVKM. Here the CDR3 reads CASNLDRGARPQHF. The CDR3 DNA sequence: TGTGCCAGCAATTTGGACAGGGGAGCTAGGCCCCAGCATTTT. Together with reference TRBV28 and TRBJ1-5, the CDR3 gives the full variable domain: DVKVTQSSRYLVKRTGEKVFLECVQDMDHENMFWYRQDPGLGLRLIYFSYDVKMKEKGDIPEGYSVSREKKERFSLILESASTNQTSMYLCASNLDRGARPQHFGDGTRLSIL.

This rearrangement joins TRBV7-9 to TRBJ2-3; TRBD2 aligns across 9 bases. The junction had 8 bases not matched to a gene; V was cut back by 6 bases and J by 1 base. The CDR3 runs 16 residues. The germline gives CDR1 SEHNR, CDR2 FQNEAQ (reference sequence). The CDR3 loop reads CASSQLAGQRTDTQYF. CDR3 nucleotides: TGTGCCAGCAGTCAGCTAGCGGGACAGCGCACAGATACGCAGTATTTT.

The rearrangement uses TRBV5-4 and TRBJ2-2, with 7 bases that match TRBD2. This CDR3 is built from 15 residues. V lost 4 bases to trimming and J lost 5 bases; unmatched junction nucleotides: 8. CDR1 is SGHNT and CDR2 is YYREEE in the germline V gene (reference sequence). CDR3 sequence: CASSTGLAETGELFF. The CDR3 DNA reads TGTGCCAGCAGCACGGGGCTAGCGGAGACCGGGGAGCTGTTTTTT.

This clone was seen once. The chain joins TRBV10-3 to TRBJ1-3, with a weak D call TRBD1 (5 bases). The CDR3 runs to 15 residues. Per germline, CDR1 ENHRY and CDR2 SYGVKD. V dropped 7 bases and J dropped 0 bases, with 13 bases sitting between them. The CDR3 here is CAINSGSFSGNTIYF. The CDR3 nucleotides read TGTGCCATCAACTCAGGGTCTTTCTCTGGAAACACCATATATTTT.

CDR3 residues: CASSVLPGHQPQHF. CDR3 in DNA: TGTGCCAGCAGTGTCCTTCCAGGGCATCAGCCCCAGCATTTT. The chain combines TRBV6-1 with TRBJ1-5; D is perhaps TRBD1 (5 bases). The germline V gene encodes CDR1 MNHNS and CDR2 SASEGT. The CDR3 contains 14 residues. V lost 4 bases and J 5 bases, leaving 12 bases between the germline ends.

The rearrangement links TRBV7-9 to TRBJ2-5; TRBD2 matches at 8 bases. The CDR3 runs to 16 residues. The V segment lost 2 bases and the J segment 3 bases; nucleotides outside the gene matches: 8. Per germline, CDR1 SEHNR and CDR2 FQNEAQ (reference sequence). The CDR3 loop reads CASSLQPGGPEETQYF. CDR3 in DNA: TGTGCCAGCAGCTTACAACCGGGAGGGCCCGAAGAGACCCAGTACTTC.

The CDR3 DNA sequence: TGTGCCAGCAGCTTGGTCCCGGAGGGGGCCTATGGCTACACCTTC. Protein sequence: CASSLVPEGAYGYTF. The genes are TRBV5-4 and TRBJ1-2; TRBD1 matches at 7 bases. Trimming cost V 0 bases and J 4 bases; bases outside gene matches: 6. The CDR3 has 15 residues. Germline CDR1 is SGHNT and CDR2 is YYREEE (reference sequence).

This clone came up a few times. The rearrangement uses TRBV6-5 and TRBJ2-5, with TRBD2 identical over 11 bases. J lost 5 bases, V lost 2 bases, and 7 bases had no gene match. The CDR3 length is 16 residues. Germline-derived CDR1 and CDR2 are MNHEY and SVGAGI. For the CDR3, the DNA is TGTGCCAGCAGTTACGGGCGACTAGCGGGATATGAGACCCAGTACTTC. Amino acids: CASSYGRLAGYETQYF.

The chain combines TRBV19 with TRBJ1-5, with a weak D call TRBD1 (6 bases). Germline V lookup: CDR1 LNHDA, CDR2 SQIVND (reference sequence). CDR3 length: 15 residues. The ends were cut back, 7 bases at V and 1 base at J, with 14 bases in the middle. CDR3 residues: CASNLSGGSNQPQHF. In DNA form, the CDR3 reads TGTGCCAGTAATTTGTCGGGGGGCAGCAATCAGCCCCAGCATTTT.

As regards this clone: Distinct nucleotide sequences in the sample also encode this CDR3. This sequence joins TRBV19 and TRBJ2-5, with D possibly being TRBD2 (5 bases). Germline CDR1 LNHDA, CDR2 SQIVND (reference sequence). Trimming took off 1 base at V and 1 base at J, with 7 bases between the two ends. CDR3 length: 14 amino acids. CDR3 residues: CASSIGRAQETQYF. CDR3 bases: TGTGCCAGTAGTATAGGGCGGGCCCAAGAGACCCAGTACTTC.

The J gene is TRBJ2-5, the V gene TRBV2; 8 nucleotides match TRBD2. The germline V gene encodes CDR1 SNHLY and CDR2 FYNNEI. CDR3 length: 15 residues. The J segment lost 4 bases and the V segment lost 2 bases, leaving 6 bases of the junction unmatched. CDR3 protein: CASSERGAGGETQYF. The CDR3, as DNA: TGTGCCAGCAGTGAAAGAGGGGCGGGGGGAGAGACCCAGTACTTC.

V gene TRBV5-1 combines with J gene TRBJ1-1, with D perhaps TRBD1 (6 bases). The germline V gene encodes CDR1 SGHRS and CDR2 YFSETQ. Trimming removed 4 bases from V and 8 bases from J, with 15 bases in between. The CDR3 loop spans 13 amino acids. This CDR3 reads CASSKGQSQEAFF. In nucleotides, the CDR3 is TGCGCCAGCAGCAAAGGACAGTCGCAGGAAGCTTTCTTT.

The V and J genes are TRBV5-1 and TRBJ2-5; D is ambiguous. Germline loops: CDR1 SGHRS, CDR2 YFSETQ. The V end lost 4 bases, the J end lost 1 base, and 8 bases lay between the germline ends. This CDR3 has 13 residues. CDR3 DNA sequence: TGCGCCAGCAGCCCGACTGTCCAAGAGACCCAGTACTTC. As protein: CASSPTVQETQYF.

This clone was detected a few times. The chain employs TRBV6-5 and TRBJ1-1; no firm D call. The CDR3 spans 13 residues. CDR1 and CDR2 (germline): MNHEY, SVGAGI. V was pared by 2 bases and J by 1 base, with 5 bases between. The CDR3 reads CASSYPGNTEAFF. CDR3 DNA: TGTGCCAGCAGTTACCCGGGGAACACTGAAGCTTTCTTT.

This chain connects TRBV5-1 to TRBJ2-1; TRBD2 is a possible D gene (5 bases). Trimming pared 0 bases from V and 0 bases from J, leaving 10 bases between. The CDR3 has 16 amino acids. The V gene's germline CDR1 is SGHRS and CDR2 YFSETQ. The CDR3 coding sequence is TGCGCCAGCAGCTTGGCTGGACGGGACTCCTACAATGAGCAGTTCTTC. Residues: CASSLAGRDSYNEQFF.

The sample holds a few counts of this clone. The identical CDR3 is also encoded by other nucleotide sequences in the sample. J is TRBJ2-3 and V is TRBV7-9; 9 bases are shared with TRBD2. Germline V gene data show CDR1 as SEHNR and CDR2 as FQNEAQ (reference sequence). V lost 3 bases and J lost 5; bases outside the gene matches: 3. The CDR3 is 14 amino acids. The CDR3 loop is CASSLTSGRDTQYF. The CDR3 DNA sequence: TGTGCCAGCAGCTTGACTAGCGGACGAGATACGCAGTATTTT.

The chain has TRBV28 and TRBJ1-4, with 8 bases fitting TRBD1. Unmatched junction bases numbered 7, after V lost 5 bases and J lost 5 bases. The germline CDR1 and CDR2 sequences are MDHEN and SYDVKM. The CDR3 is 15 residues long. The CDR3, as DNA: TGTGCCAGCAGTACCCCCGACAGGGGCAATGAAAAACTGTTTTTT. Protein sequence: CASSTPDRGNEKLFF.

The chain has TRBV5-6 and TRBJ2-5; 11 bases fit TRBD2. V lost 0 bases to trimming and J lost 9 bases; unmatched junction nucleotides: 13. Per the germline V gene, CDR1 is SGHDT and CDR2 is YYEEEE. CDR3 size: 17 residues. CDR3 nucleotides: TGTGCCAGCAGCTTGGGGTCCCGGACTAGCGGGCATGTGGCCCAGTACTTC. Its translation is CASSLGSRTSGHVAQYF.

This chain joins TRBV6-1 and TRBJ1-2, with no clear D. Germline-derived CDR1 and CDR2 are MNHNS and SASEGT. Trimming removed 10 bases from V and 4 bases from J, with 13 bases in between. This CDR3 comprises 12 residues. The CDR3 region has the DNA TGTGCCAACTCGGATCCGGGCTATGGCTACACCTTC. This codes for CANSDPGYGYTF.

V and J are TRBV19 and TRBJ1-2, with D perhaps matching TRBD1 (6 bases). Germline V CDR1 and CDR2: LNHDA, SQIVND (reference sequence). The CDR3 is 14 amino acids. Trimming pared 5 bases from V and 2 bases from J, leaving 12 bases between. The CDR3 is CASSGSGGNYGYTF. The CDR3 DNA reads TGTGCCAGTAGTGGGTCTGGGGGCAACTATGGCTACACCTTC.

This clone was seen only once. The V call is TRBV19, the J call TRBJ2-1, with 11 bases aligning to TRBD2. This CDR3 contains 17 residues. Trimming took 3 bases from V and 3 from J; bases not matched to a gene: 7. Germline V gene lookup returns CDR1 LNHDA and CDR2 SQIVND (reference sequence). The DNA of the CDR3 is TGTGCCAGTAGTATCCGACTAGCGGGAATAAACTACAATGAGCAGTTCTTC. Translating it yields CASSIRLAGINYNEQFF.